This TCR beta chain derives from a study of cytomegalovirus exposure and HLA in healthy donors. Notes on the study in general: Earlier results showed most TCR beta V segments being productive about 90% or about 30% of the time.

The V gene's germline CDR1 is SEHNR and CDR2 FQNEAQ (reference sequence). V lost 5 bases to trimming and J lost 6 bases; unmatched junction nucleotides: 9. CDR3 length equals 15 residues. A note on this clone: Its antigen remains unknown.

60 Vbeta and 13 Jbeta primers were used in PCR. Some clones are missing from TCRdb's copy, which holds only in-frame ones; the method was immunoSEQ multiplex PCR. The sample lists under 110,000 clones; 70% to 80% were seen once. V usage is TRBV7-9 and J usage is TRBJ2-1; TRBD2 aligns across 8 bases. Sequencing was done on a sample of PBMCs. The TCR originated in a female donor in good health and CMV-seronegative. CDR3 coding DNA: TGTGCCAGCAGCCCCGGGACTAGTGGTGGCAATGAGCAGTTCTTC. The encoded protein is CASSPGTSGGNEQFF.